The clone carrying this TCR beta chain was counted at least ten times. Primed by a sample-barcoded 5' primer and a J-beta primer mix, a second PCR proceeded for about 6 to 12 cycles. MiXCR, run by TCRdb on the 5' RACE reads, gives a single entry per CDR3 protein. The sample lists about 560,000 distinct CDR3 sequences, about 26% occurring once. Germline trimming cut 3 bases from V and 3 bases from J; bases unmatched to any gene: 3. The V gene's germline CDR1 is SGHDT and CDR2 YYEEEE. CDR3 length: 16 residues. These data come from a study of blood T cells in healthy people across ages. This sample was shared with a second study, whose subject was T cells of mothers and their children.

The source material was blood. The sequence derives from a boy aged 2 to 9 in good health. This rearrangement joins TRBV5-6 to TRBJ1-4; 12 bases fit TRBD1. CDR3 DNA sequence: TGTGCCAGCAGCTCGGGACAGGGGGCGCCTAATGAAAAACTGTTTTTT. Translation: CASSSGQGAPNEKLFF.